This is a list of T cell receptor beta chains from one sample in a study of lymphopenia after photon versus proton radiotherapy. Sequenced by immunoSEQ multiplex PCR; TCRdb stores in-frame clones only, minus some. This sample carries under 20,000 clones, about nine tenths of them seen once, and the ten largest clones take about 6%. The sequenced sample was peripheral blood, obtained from a patient treated with photon-based radiotherapy. Every receptor here comes from a man in his sixties with pancreatic cancer. Both conserved end residues are part of each CDR3. D genes are given only for firm matches. Expanded clones are given a class, and other clones once, few, many or no size at all.

D gene	V gene	J gene	clone size	CDR3 DNA	CDR3 protein
.	TRBV5-8	TRBJ2-3	.	TGTGCCAGCAGCTTGGGTAGCCCAGATACGCAGTATTTT	CASSLGSPDTQYF
TRBD1	TRBV2	TRBJ1-2	.	TGTGCCAGCAGTGACCGGACAGGGCTAGGGGGCTACACCTTC	CASSDRTGLGGYTF
.	TRBV5-4	TRBJ2-7	once	TGTGCCAGCAGCGCGTCCAGCTCCTACGAGCAGTACTTC	CASSASSSYEQYF
.	TRBV6-6	TRBJ1-5	.	TGTGCCAGCAGTTACGAAGCCGGTCTCAATCAGCCCCAGCATTTT	CASSYEAGLNQPQHF
TRBD1	TRBV5-1	TRBJ2-1	.	TGCGCCAGCAGCATAGGACAGGGGGCCTACAATGAGCAGTTCTTC	CASSIGQGAYNEQFF
.	TRBV6-4	TRBJ1-2	.	TGTGCCAGCAGTGAGCGGGCCGCGGACTATGGCTACACCTTC	CASSERAADYGYTF
TRBD1	TRBV27	TRBJ1-3	.	TGTGCCAGCAGTACAAACAGGGGGCCGGGAGGAAACACCATATATTTT	CASSTNRGPGGNTIYF
TRBD2	TRBV2	TRBJ2-1	.	TGTGCTACTACGGGGCTAGCGGGCGTGGAGCAGTTCTTC	CATTGLAGVEQFF
.	TRBV19	TRBJ2-5	.	TGTGCCACCACCAATACGGGGGCGGGGGAGACCCAGTACTTC	CATTNTGAGETQYF
.	TRBV7-9	TRBJ2-5	.	TGTGCCAGCAGCCCATGGGACAAGCAAGAGACCCAGTACTTC	CASSPWDKQETQYF
TRBD1	TRBV30	TRBJ1-1	.	TGTGCAATGGACAGGGTGAACACTGAAGCTTTCTTT	CAMDRVNTEAFF
.	TRBV25-1	TRBJ2-3	.	TGTGCCAGCGCCCACTCCGGCGATACGCAGTATTTT	CASAHSGDTQYF
.	TRBV6-6	TRBJ2-7	once	TGTGCCAGCAGTTTGAAGGAGGGGGCGAACTACGAGCAGTACTTC	CASSLKEGANYEQYF
.	TRBV5-1	TRBJ2-2	.	TGCGCCAGCAGCTCCAAGAAAGGTCAGGGGATATTATTAGGGGAGCTGTTTTTT	CASSSKKGQGILLGELFF
TRBD2	TRBV6-9	TRBJ2-3	.	TGTGCCAGCAGCCTGACTAGCGGGGGCAGACCTAGCACAGATACGCAGTATTTT	CASSLTSGGRPSTDTQYF
.	TRBV30	TRBJ1-1	.	TGTGCCCCCGGGGGGAGGGGGGAGAACACTGAAGCTTTCTTT	CAPGGRGENTEAFF
.	TRBV7-8	TRBJ2-7	.	TGTGCCAGCAGCTTAGCGCGTTACGAGCAGTACTTC	CASSLARYEQYF
TRBD1	TRBV6-5	TRBJ2-5	.	TGTGCCACATGGCGGACAGGGGAAGGGACCCAGTACTTC	CATWRTGEGTQYF
.	TRBV6-5	TRBJ1-2	.	TGTGCCAGCAGCGCCTCTAGTCCAAACTATGGCTACACCTTC	CASSASSPNYGYTF
TRBD2	TRBV7-2	TRBJ2-5	.	TGTGCCAGCAGCCCTGCGGGGGGCGGAGAGACCCAGTACTTC	CASSPAGGGETQYF
.	TRBV2	TRBJ2-5	.	TGTGCCAGCAAGAGAACGGGACCCGGGGAGACCCAGTACTTC	CASKRTGPGETQYF
.	TRBV29-1	TRBJ2-2	.	TGCAGCGTTGGTAGAGGAATCGACGCCGAGGAGCTGTTTTTT	CSVGRGIDAEELFF
.	TRBV7-8	TRBJ2-2	once	TGTGCCAGCAGCCTAGCTGGATCGTCGACCACCGGGGAGCTGTTTTTT	CASSLAGSSTTGELFF
.	TRBV5-1	TRBJ2-7	.	TGCGCCAGCAGCTTAGATAACAGCTTTTCGAATTACGAGCAGTACTTC	CASSLDNSFSNYEQYF
.	TRBV11-2	TRBJ2-7	.	TGTGCCAGCAGTTCTGACGGGGGTTACTCCTACGAGCAGTACTTC	CASSSDGGYSYEQYF
.	TRBV7-9	TRBJ1-4	few	TGTGCCAGCAGCCCTCGACAGAATGAAAAACTGTTTTTT	CASSPRQNEKLFF
.	TRBV5-4	TRBJ2-3	.	TGTGCCAGCAGCTTAGACTCGGGGACGAGGTCGCAGTATTTT	CASSLDSGTRSQYF
.	TRBV5-4	TRBJ2-1	.	TGTGCCAGCAGCTCCCGGGACATCAATGAGCAGTTCTTC	CASSSRDINEQFF
.	TRBV5-5	TRBJ2-3	once	TGTGCCAGCAGCCCCCGGACAGATACGCAGTATTTT	CASSPRTDTQYF
.	TRBV5-4	TRBJ2-7	.	TGTGCCAGCAGCTTATCCCAGGGGATAATATCCTACGAGCAGTACTTC	CASSLSQGIISYEQYF
TRBD2	TRBV18	TRBJ2-7	.	TGTGCCAGCTCACCAGGACTAGCGGATTCCTACGAGCAGTACTTC	CASSPGLADSYEQYF
.	TRBV6-1	TRBJ1-2	.	TGTGCCAGCAGTGAATCGGGTCACTATGGCTACACCTTC	CASSESGHYGYTF
.	TRBV7-8	TRBJ1-4	.	TGTGCCAGCAGCTTAGTTACGATTGGGGCAGGAAATGAAAAACTGTTTTTT	CASSLVTIGAGNEKLFF